The 29 T cell receptor beta chains given below trace back to one sample, sequenced in a study of CD8 T cells in ankylosing spondylitis. One entry per CDR3 protein results from TCRdb running MiXCR on the 5' RACE reads. The sample lists some 240,000 distinct CDR3 sequences; 7.5% to 9% were seen once. The sample was blood, either unsorted or a sorted T cell fraction (not recorded which). The receptors derive from a male donor with ankylosing spondylitis or in good health (not recorded which).

This clonotype was counted many times. The chain is built from TRBV4-3 and TRBJ2-1; 9 bases fit TRBD1. V dropped 2 bases and J dropped 7; count of bases not matched to a gene: 6. The CDR3 has 15 amino acids. Per germline, CDR1 LGHNA and CDR2 YSLEER. CDR3 in DNA: TGCGCCAGCAGCCAATTGGACAGGGGAGGTAATGAGCAGTTCTTC. Translating it yields CASSQLDRGGNEQFF.

At least ten counts were recorded for this clonotype. In DNA, the CDR3 is TGCAGTGCTAGAGATTTGTCCCCCACAGATACGCAGTATTTT. It is translated as CSARDLSPTDTQYF. The rearrangement links TRBV20-1 to TRBJ2-3; no firm D call. The CDR3 is 14 amino acids. With 0 bases removed from V and 2 bases from J, the gap between germline ends came to 9 bases. Per germline, CDR1 DFQATT and CDR2 SNEGSKA (reference sequence).

This clonotype was seen many times. J is TRBJ1-1 and V is TRBV15; no firm D call. Germline V gene sequence: CDR1 LNHNV, CDR2 YYDKDF (reference sequence). V lost 1 base and J lost 7, with 16 bases in between. The CDR3 consists of 15 residues. The CDR3 DNA sequence: TGTGCCACCAGCAGAGGGTATTCAACTGGGCTTGAAGCTTTCTTT. Translated, it gives CATSRGYSTGLEAFF.

The chain combines TRBV20-1 with TRBJ2-7; 10 positions agree with TRBD2. With 0 bases clipped from V and 0 bases from J, the junction kept 8 bases outside the gene matches. This CDR3 comprises 17 residues. CDR1 and CDR2 (germline): DFQATT, SNEGSKA (reference sequence). For the CDR3, the DNA is TGCAGTGCTAGAGATCCCCTACTAGCGGGGTCCTCCTACGAGCAGTACTTC. This gives the protein CSARDPLLAGSSYEQYF.

There are many counts of this clonotype. The chain links TRBV20-1 to TRBJ2-1, with 7 nucleotides matching TRBD2. Unmatched junction bases numbered 10, after V lost 3 bases and J lost 5 bases. Germline V gene sequence: CDR1 DFQATT, CDR2 SNEGSKA (reference sequence). The length of the CDR3 is 15 residues. CDR3 coding DNA: TGCAGTGCTAGTGAGGGACTACCACCAAACAATGAGCAGTTCTTC. Translated, it gives CSASEGLPPNNEQFF.

This clonotype was observed a few times. J is TRBJ2-3 and V is TRBV6-5; no clear D gene. Germline V gene sequence: CDR1 MNHEY, CDR2 SVGAGI. The CDR3 has 10 residues. V was shortened by 8 bases and J by 4 bases, with 4 bases between the two germline ends. The CDR3 sequence is CASAADTQYF. CDR3 bases: TGTGCCAGCGCGGCAGATACGCAGTATTTT.

This clonotype was observed a handful of times. The chain employs TRBV30 and TRBJ2-3; 10 nucleotides line up with TRBD2. Germline trimming cut 0 bases from V and 3 bases from J; bases unmatched to any gene: 18. Germline-derived CDR1 and CDR2 are GTSNPN and SVGIG (reference sequence). This CDR3 has 20 amino acids. The CDR3 loop is CAWSVSGLVSGRPRTDTQYF. The CDR3 DNA sequence: TGTGCCTGGAGTGTATCTGGACTGGTTAGCGGGAGGCCCCGGACAGATACGCAGTATTTT.

This clonotype was recorded many times. The chain carries TRBV5-6 and TRBJ2-2; TRBD1 aligns across 10 bases. Trimming at V came to 1 base and at J to 8 bases, leaving 11 bases not matched to a gene. Per germline, CDR1 SGHDT and CDR2 YYEEEE. The CDR3 loop spans 17 amino acids. As DNA, the CDR3 is TGTGCCAGCAGCTTGTACACGGGACAGGGGTACCAAGGGGAGCTGTTTTTT. This encodes CASSLYTGQGYQGELFF.

In its sample, this clonotype was seen many times. The chain links TRBV20-1 to TRBJ2-1; D is perhaps TRBD2 (7 bases). The V gene lost 7 bases and the J gene lost 10 bases, with 14 bases spanning the gap. Germline V gene sequence: CDR1 DFQATT, CDR2 SNEGSKA (reference sequence). There are 11 residues in the CDR3. For the CDR3, the DNA is TGCAGTGTAGGCGGGGGCCGCGAGCAGTTCTTC. Translating gives CSVGGGREQFF.

The chain recombines TRBV7-2 with TRBJ2-7; D ambiguous. This CDR3 is built from 14 residues. Trimming cost V 5 bases and J 6 bases, with 17 bases left between them. Per germline, CDR1 SGHTA and CDR2 FQGNSA. This CDR3 is CASSPVGPALEQYF. The DNA for the CDR3 is TGTGCCAGCAGCCCCGTCGGCCCGGCTCTCGAGCAGTACTTC.

In its sample, this clonotype was seen many times. This chain uses TRBV6-1 with TRBJ2-5; 8 bases are a match to TRBD2. This CDR3 contains 14 residues. Germline values: CDR1 MNHNS, CDR2 SASEGT. Unmatched junction bases numbered 5, after V lost 5 bases and J lost 3 bases. CDR3 sequence: CASSLSGGEETQYF. The DNA for the CDR3 is TGTGCCAGCAGTCTTTCGGGGGGGGAAGAGACCCAGTACTTC.

This clonotype was observed at least ten times. The DNA for the CDR3 is TGTGCCAGCAGTTTAGCGCGTGATGTACGGGAAAAACTGTTTTTT. It specifies CASSLARDVREKLFF. V and J are TRBV12-3 or TRBV12-4 and TRBJ1-4; D ambiguous. With 0 bases removed from V and 8 bases from J, the gap between germline ends came to 13 bases. The CDR3 spans 15 residues.

V usage is TRBV18 and J usage is TRBJ1-1, with D maybe TRBD1 (5 bases). The CDR3 totals 12 residues. Looked up from germline, CDR1 is KGHSH and CDR2 is LQKENI. With 6 bases removed from V and 6 bases from J, the gap between germline ends came to 11 bases. This chain's CDR3 is CASSEGYAEAFF. The CDR3 DNA reads TGTGCCAGCTCCGAGGGGTACGCTGAAGCTTTCTTT.

This clonotype was seen at least ten times. V gene TRBV6-5 combines with J gene TRBJ1-1; possible D gene TRBD1, 5 bases. The CDR3 is 16 amino acids. In germline, CDR1 is MNHEY, CDR2 SVGAGI. V was trimmed by 2 bases and J by 4 bases, leaving 17 bases between them. This CDR3 is CASSYGLSREGTEAFF. Here the CDR3 DNA reads TGTGCCAGCAGTTACGGTTTGAGCAGGGAGGGCACTGAAGCTTTCTTT.

This clonotype was observed many times. The chain carries TRBV7-2 and TRBJ2-7; TRBD2 aligns across 7 bases. This CDR3 comprises 16 residues. Per germline, CDR1 SGHTA and CDR2 FQGNSA. The trim removed 5 bases at V and 3 bases at J, leaving 13 bases unmatched. This CDR3 reads CASSPYGTNPYYEQYF. CDR3 DNA sequence: TGTGCCAGCAGCCCCTACGGGACTAACCCGTACTACGAGCAGTACTTC. Together with reference TRBV7-2 and TRBJ2-7, the CDR3 gives the full variable domain: GAGVSQSPSNKVTEKGKDVELRCDPISGHTALYWYRQSLGQGLEFLIYFQGNSAPDKSGLPSDRFSAERTGGSVSTLTIQRTQQEDSAVYLCASSPYGTNPYYEQYFGPGTRLTVT.

This clonotype was observed many times. The V gene is TRBV20-1, the J gene TRBJ2-1, with 13 bases identical to TRBD2. Germline-derived CDR1 and CDR2 are DFQATT and SNEGSKA (reference sequence). The CDR3 sequence is 17 residues long. V shed 3 bases and J 2 bases; nucleotides not matched to a gene: 7. The CDR3 reads CSARGTSGVRTYNEQFF. In nucleotides, the CDR3 is TGCAGTGCTAGGGGGACTAGCGGGGTCCGGACCTACAATGAGCAGTTCTTC.

The chain has TRBV25-1 and TRBJ2-7; TRBD2 aligns across 7 bases. The V gene's germline CDR1 is MGHDK and CDR2 SYGVNS. V was pared by 3 bases and J by 3 bases, with 11 bases of the junction left unmatched. CDR3 length: 16 amino acids. The CDR3 DNA reads TGTGCCAGCAGTGACCAGTCCGGGGGGTCCATCTACGAGCAGTACTTC. It encodes CASSDQSGGSIYEQYF.

This clonotype was seen at least ten times. The rearrangement uses TRBV4-1 and TRBJ1-3; 9 bases line up with TRBD1. The CDR3 is made up of 18 amino acids. Trimming cost V 4 bases and J 0 bases; bases outside gene matches: 10. Germline lookup yields CDR1 MGHRA and CDR2 YSYEKL. The CDR3 DNA follows: TGCGCCAGCAGCCGGGGGACAGGGAGAATATCCTCTGGAAACACCATATATTTT. Amino acids: CASSRGTGRISSGNTIYF.

This clonotype was seen more than once but under ten times. The J gene is TRBJ2-3, the V gene TRBV7-6; TRBD2 agrees at 15 bases. CDR3 length equals 18 residues. The junction had 9 bases not matched to a gene; V was cut back by 5 bases and J by 3 bases. CDR1 and CDR2 (germline): SGHVS, FNYEAQ. The CDR3 loop reads CASSILRGTSGRTDTQYF. The CDR3, as DNA: TGTGCCAGCAGCATCCTTCGCGGGACTAGCGGGAGGACAGATACGCAGTATTTT.

This clonotype has ten or more counts. One end of the junction varies from germline; a read error may be responsible. This sequence joins TRBV7-7 and TRBJ2-3, with TRBD2 identical over 12 bases. The CDR3 runs 18 residues. CDR1 SSHAT and CDR2 FNYEAQ come from the germline V gene (reference sequence). The CDR3 DNA sequence: TGTGCTAGCAGCCCTAGTCCTCTAGCGGGAGGGAGCACAGATACGCAGTATTTT. This sequence encodes CASSPSPLAGGSTDTQYF. Full variable domain (outside the CDR3, taken from reference TRBV7-7 and TRBJ2-3): GAGVSQSPRYKVTKRGQDVTLRCDPISSHATLYWYQQALGQGPEFLTYFNYEAQPDKSGLPSDRFSAERPEGSISTLTIQRTEQRDSAMYRCASSPSPLAGGSTDTQYFGPGTRLTVL.

This clonotype was counted a few times. This chain connects TRBV5-6 to TRBJ2-7; 7 bases line up with TRBD2. Germline CDR1 SGHDT, CDR2 YYEEEE. This CDR3 region has 14 residues. V lost 9 bases and J lost 0; bases outside the gene matches: 9. The CDR3 loop is CAMAPGTISYEQYF. For the CDR3, the DNA is TGTGCCATGGCCCCCGGGACTATCTCCTACGAGCAGTACTTC.

This clonotype has ten or more counts. This sequence joins TRBV5-1 and TRBJ1-4; possibly TRBD1 for D (6 bases). CDR3 length: 17 amino acids. The V end was cut by 0 bases, the J end by 10 bases, with 22 bases between. Germline V lookup: CDR1 SGHRS, CDR2 YFSETQ. The CDR3 here is CASSLEGQPQGVGKLFF. DNA of the CDR3: TGCGCCAGCAGCTTGGAAGGTCAACCACAGGGAGTCGGAAAACTGTTTTTT. The whole variable domain, filled in from reference TRBV5-1 and TRBJ1-4, reads KAGVTQTPRYLIKTRGQQVTLSCSPISGHRSVSWYQQTPGQGLQFLFEYFSETQRNKGNFPGRFSGRQFSNSRSEMNVSTLELGDSALYLCASSLEGQPQGVGKLFFGSGTQLSVL.

At least ten counts were recorded for this clonotype. The chain links TRBV7-6 to TRBJ1-1; 7 positions agree with TRBD1. The CDR3 is 15 residues long. Germline trimming cut 5 bases from V and 5 bases from J; bases unmatched to any gene: 11. The germline V gene encodes CDR1 SGHVS and CDR2 FNYEAQ. CDR3 loop: CASSKQQTGKTEAFF. CDR3 coding DNA: TGTGCCAGCAGCAAACAACAGACAGGGAAAACTGAAGCTTTCTTT.

This clonotype occurred a few times. The chain has TRBV4-3 and TRBJ2-7, with unresolved D. This CDR3 comprises 13 residues. Germline values: CDR1 LGHNA, CDR2 YSLEER. Trimming left V 0 bases short and J 2 bases short, with 5 bases between. CDR3 nucleotide sequence: TGCGCCAGCAGCCAAGACCAGCCCTACGAGCAGTACTTC. Amino acids: CASSQDQPYEQYF.

V and J are TRBV7-2 and TRBJ2-5; 10 nucleotides line up with TRBD2. Trimming took 5 bases from V and 4 from J; bases not matched to a gene: 4. The CDR3 runs to 14 residues. The germline CDR1 and CDR2 sequences are SGHTA and FQGNSA. CDR3 sequence: CASSGSGGSETQYF. The CDR3 region has the DNA TGTGCCAGCAGCGGTAGCGGGGGGTCAGAGACCCAGTACTTC.

The chain has TRBV5-1 and TRBJ1-5, with D unresolved. The V gene's germline CDR1 is SGHRS and CDR2 YFSETQ. V shed 3 bases and J shed 0 bases, with 13 bases lying between them. There are 16 residues in the CDR3. Here the CDR3 DNA reads TGCGCCAGCAGCTCGCAGCCCTCAGATAGCAATCAGCCCCAGCATTTT. Translating it yields CASSSQPSDSNQPQHF.

This clonotype was seen repeatedly, ten times or more. V usage is TRBV28 and J usage is TRBJ2-1, with D perhaps TRBD1 or TRBD2 (5 bases each). Germline V gene sequence: CDR1 MDHEN, CDR2 SYDVKM. The CDR3 has 13 amino acids. Trimming pared 3 bases from V and 5 bases from J, leaving 8 bases between. The CDR3 DNA follows: TGTGCCAGCAGTTTTAGGGGAGACAATGAGCAGTTCTTC. Translating gives CASSFRGDNEQFF.

This clonotype has a count of ten or more. This chain uses TRBV7-2 with TRBJ1-3; D remains unclear. CDR3 size: 14 residues. Trimming removed 7 bases from V and 3 bases from J, with 13 bases in between. Germline V lookup: CDR1 SGHTA, CDR2 FQGNSA. The CDR3, as DNA: TGTGCCAGCACACAGCTAGGGAATGGAAACACCATATATTTT. Translation: CASTQLGNGNTIYF.

This clonotype has only one observation. A much larger clone sits a single nucleotide away, making a read error possible. The chain links TRBV6-2 or TRBV6-3 to TRBJ2-1; TRBD1 aligns across 7 bases. This CDR3 has 17 residues. The germline gives CDR1 MNHEY, CDR2 SVGEGT. The trim removed 7 bases at V and 4 bases at J, leaving 16 bases unmatched. CDR3 region: CASNSLTGTAYYNEQFF. In nucleotides, the CDR3 is TGTGCCAGCAATTCGTTAACCGGGACAGCATATTACAATGAGCAGTTCTTC.